The present TCR beta chain was sequenced within a study of blood T cells in healthy people across ages. This clonotype was seen more than once but under ten times. The V and J ends lost 5 bases and 1 base respectively, with 19 bases between them. This CDR3 contains 17 residues. Germline-derived CDR1 and CDR2 are SGHTA and FQGNSA. The use of a sample-barcoded 5' primer and a J-beta primer mix characterized a second PCR of 7 to 11 cycles. TCRdb re-called the 5' RACE reads with MiXCR, one entry per CDR3 protein. The profile shows some 760,000 distinct CDR3 sequences, 20% to 25% of them singletons. Donors were systemically healthy Caucasian individuals from Russia aged roughly 6 to 90 years. This same sample was also taken into another study, of T cells of mothers and their children.

What was sequenced was blood. The TCR was taken from a boy aged 5-17 years in good health. The chain couples TRBV7-2 to TRBJ2-3; D is unresolved. The CDR3 region has the DNA TGTGCCAGCAGCCCCTTGAGCACCGGGCCGGGCACAGATACGCAGTATTTT. Its translation is CASSPLSTGPGTDTQYF.